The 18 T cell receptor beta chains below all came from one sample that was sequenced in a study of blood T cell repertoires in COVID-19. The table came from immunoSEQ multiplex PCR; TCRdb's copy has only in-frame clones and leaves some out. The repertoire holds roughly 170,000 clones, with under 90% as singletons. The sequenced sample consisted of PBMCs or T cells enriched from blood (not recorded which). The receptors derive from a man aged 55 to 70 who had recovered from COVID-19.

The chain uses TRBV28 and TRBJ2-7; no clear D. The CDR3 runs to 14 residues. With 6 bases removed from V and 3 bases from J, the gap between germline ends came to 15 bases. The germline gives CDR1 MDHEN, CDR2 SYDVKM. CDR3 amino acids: CASRTPGTLYEQYF. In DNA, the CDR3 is TGTGCCAGCAGAACTCCCGGTACCCTCTACGAGCAGTACTTC.

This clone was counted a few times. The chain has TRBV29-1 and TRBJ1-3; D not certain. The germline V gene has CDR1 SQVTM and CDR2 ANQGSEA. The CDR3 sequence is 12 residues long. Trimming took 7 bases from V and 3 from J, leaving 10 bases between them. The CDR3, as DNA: TGCAGCGGCCTGGGCTTTGGAAACACCATATATTTT. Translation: CSGLGFGNTIYF.

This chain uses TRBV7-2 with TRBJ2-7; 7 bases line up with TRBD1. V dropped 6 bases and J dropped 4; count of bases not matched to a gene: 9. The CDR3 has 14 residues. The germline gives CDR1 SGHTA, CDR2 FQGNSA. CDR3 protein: CASSSPGQLYEQYF. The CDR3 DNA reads TGTGCCAGCAGTTCTCCGGGACAGCTGTACGAGCAGTACTTC. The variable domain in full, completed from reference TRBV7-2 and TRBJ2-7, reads GAGVSQSPSNKVTEKGKDVELRCDPISGHTALYWYRQSLGQGLEFLIYFQGNSAPDKSGLPSDRFSAERTGGSVSTLTIQRTQQEDSAVYLCASSSPGQLYEQYFGPGTRLTVT.

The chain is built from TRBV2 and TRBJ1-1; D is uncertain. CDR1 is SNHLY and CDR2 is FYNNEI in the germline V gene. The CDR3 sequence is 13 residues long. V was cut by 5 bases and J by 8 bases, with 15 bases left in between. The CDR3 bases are TGTGCCAGCAGTATGGGGAGCCAAGTGGAAGCTTTCTTT. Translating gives CASSMGSQVEAFF.

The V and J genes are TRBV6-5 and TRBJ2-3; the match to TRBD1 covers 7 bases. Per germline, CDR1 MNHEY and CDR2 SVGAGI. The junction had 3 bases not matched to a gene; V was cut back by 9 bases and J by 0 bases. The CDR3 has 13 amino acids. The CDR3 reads CASATGSTDTQYF. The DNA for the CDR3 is TGTGCCAGTGCGACAGGGAGCACAGATACGCAGTATTTT.

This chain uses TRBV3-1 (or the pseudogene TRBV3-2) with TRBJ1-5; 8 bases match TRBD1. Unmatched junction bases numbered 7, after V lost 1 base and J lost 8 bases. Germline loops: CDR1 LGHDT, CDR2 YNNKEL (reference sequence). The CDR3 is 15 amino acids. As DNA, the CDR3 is TGTGCCAGCAGCCAAGCCGGACAGGGTGGGGAGCCCCAGCATTTT. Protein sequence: CASSQAGQGGEPQHF.

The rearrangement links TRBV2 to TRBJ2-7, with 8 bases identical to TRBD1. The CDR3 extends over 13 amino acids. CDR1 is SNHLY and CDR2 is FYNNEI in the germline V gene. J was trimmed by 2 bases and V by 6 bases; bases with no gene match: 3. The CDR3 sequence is CASRTGVPYEQYF. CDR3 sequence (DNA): TGTGCCAGCAGGACAGGGGTCCCCTACGAGCAGTACTTC.

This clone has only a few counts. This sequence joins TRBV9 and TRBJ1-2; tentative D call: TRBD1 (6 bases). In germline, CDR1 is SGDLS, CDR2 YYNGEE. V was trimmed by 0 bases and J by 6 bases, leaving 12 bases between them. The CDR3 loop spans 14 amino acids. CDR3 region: CASSVAAQGHGYTF. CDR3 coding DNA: TGTGCCAGCAGCGTAGCGGCACAGGGCCATGGCTACACCTTC.

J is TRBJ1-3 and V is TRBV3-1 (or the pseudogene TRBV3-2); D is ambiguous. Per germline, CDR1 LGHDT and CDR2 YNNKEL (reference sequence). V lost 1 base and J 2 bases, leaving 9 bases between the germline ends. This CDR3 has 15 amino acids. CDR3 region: CASSQVFRAGNTIYF. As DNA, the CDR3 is TGTGCCAGCAGCCAAGTATTTCGTGCTGGAAACACCATATATTTT.

The CDR3 sequence is CASSSTPASKNIQYF. Written as DNA, the CDR3 is TGTGCCAGCAGCTCGACACCGGCTTCCAAAAACATTCAGTACTTC. The V and J genes are TRBV7-9 and TRBJ2-4; D is unresolved. The CDR3 length is 15 residues. Germline lookup yields CDR1 SEHNR and CDR2 FQNEAQ (reference sequence). V was clipped by 4 bases and J by 2 bases, with 12 bases between them. The whole variable domain, filled in from reference TRBV7-9 and TRBJ2-4, reads DTGVSQNPRHKITKRGQNVTFRCDPISEHNRLYWYRQTLGQGPEFLTYFQNEAQLEKSRLLSDRFSAERPKGSFSTLEIQRTEQGDSAMYLCASSSTPASKNIQYFGAGTRLSVL.

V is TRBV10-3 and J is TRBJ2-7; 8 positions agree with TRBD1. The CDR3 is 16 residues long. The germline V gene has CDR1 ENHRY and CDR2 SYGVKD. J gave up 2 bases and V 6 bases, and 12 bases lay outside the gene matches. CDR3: CAISEVHNRGTYEQYF. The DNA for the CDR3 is TGTGCCATCAGCGAAGTCCACAACAGGGGGACCTACGAGCAGTACTTC.

CDR3 sequence: CASSYRQGVNTEAFF. DNA for the CDR3: TGTGCCAGCAGCTATCGACAGGGGGTGAACACTGAAGCTTTCTTT. V and J are TRBV5-4 and TRBJ1-1; the match to TRBD1 covers 9 bases. The CDR3 runs to 15 residues. CDR1 and CDR2 (germline): SGHNT, YYREEE (reference sequence). V lost 3 bases and J lost 0; bases outside the gene matches: 3.

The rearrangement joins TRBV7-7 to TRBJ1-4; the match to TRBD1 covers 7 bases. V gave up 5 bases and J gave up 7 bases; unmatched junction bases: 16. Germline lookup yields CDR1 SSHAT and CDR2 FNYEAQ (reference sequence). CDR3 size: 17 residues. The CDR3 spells CASSPGASAGGSEKLFF. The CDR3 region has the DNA TGTGCCAGCAGCCCAGGGGCGTCGGCAGGGGGTAGTGAAAAACTGTTTTTT.

For the CDR3, the DNA is TGTGCCAGCAGACCTAAAGCGGGAGCCGAGACAGATACGCAGTATTTT. Protein: CASRPKAGAETDTQYF. This chain links TRBV28 with TRBJ2-3; 8 nucleotides line up with TRBD2. V lost 6 bases to trimming and J lost 3 bases; unmatched junction nucleotides: 11. The germline V gene encodes CDR1 MDHEN and CDR2 SYDVKM. This CDR3 comprises 16 residues.

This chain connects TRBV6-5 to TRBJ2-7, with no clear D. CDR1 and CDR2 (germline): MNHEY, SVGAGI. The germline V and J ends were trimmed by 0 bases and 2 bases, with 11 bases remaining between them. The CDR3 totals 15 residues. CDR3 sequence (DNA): TGTGCCAGCAGTTACTCGGAGCTTAATACCTACGAGCAGTACTTC. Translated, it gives CASSYSELNTYEQYF.

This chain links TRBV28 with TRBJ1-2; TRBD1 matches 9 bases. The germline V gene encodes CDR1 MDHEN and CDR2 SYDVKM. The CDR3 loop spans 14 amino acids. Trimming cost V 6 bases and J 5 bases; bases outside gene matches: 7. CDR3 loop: CASSLQGAGYGYTF. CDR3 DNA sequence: TGTGCCAGCAGCCTACAGGGGGCTGGTTATGGCTACACCTTC.

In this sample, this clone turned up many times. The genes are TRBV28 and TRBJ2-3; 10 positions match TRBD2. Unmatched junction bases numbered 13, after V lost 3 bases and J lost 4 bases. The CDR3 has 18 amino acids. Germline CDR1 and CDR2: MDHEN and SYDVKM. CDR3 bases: TGTGCCAGCAGTTTTCGTCTAGCGGGGGTGACCCGCGCAGATACGCAGTATTTT. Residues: CASSFRLAGVTRADTQYF. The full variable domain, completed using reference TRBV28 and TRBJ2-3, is DVKVTQSSRYLVKRTGEKVFLECVQDMDHENMFWYRQDPGLGLRLIYFSYDVKMKEKGDIPEGYSVSREKKERFSLILESASTNQTSMYLCASSFRLAGVTRADTQYFGPGTRLTVL.

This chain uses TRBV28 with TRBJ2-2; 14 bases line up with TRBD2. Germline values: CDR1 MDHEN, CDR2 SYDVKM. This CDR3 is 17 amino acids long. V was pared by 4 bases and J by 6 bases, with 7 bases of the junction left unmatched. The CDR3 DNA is TGTGCCAGCAGTTCGGGACTAGCGGGAGCCCCTGCCGGGGAGCTGTTTTTT. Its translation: CASSSGLAGAPAGELFF.